A single sample gave rise to the 6 T cell receptor beta chains below, sequenced in a study of blood T cell repertoires in COVID-19. The assay was immunoSEQ multiplex PCR, and TCRdb's table has in-frame clones only and misses some. Here the sample spans about 290,000 clones, about 82% being singletons. Sequences were obtained from peripheral blood. Source of these receptors: a woman in her 50s with active or convalescent COVID-19.

The gene calls are TRBV5-8 and TRBJ1-5, with D possibly TRBD1 on 6 matching bases. The CDR3 totals 15 residues. The germline gives CDR1 SGHTS, CDR2 YDEGEE. Trimming cost V 6 bases and J 2 bases, with 15 bases left between them. CDR3 protein: CASKLLGAGNQPQHF. CDR3 sequence (DNA): TGTGCCAGCAAACTGCTGGGGGCTGGCAATCAGCCCCAGCATTTT.

This clone was counted ten times or more. This sequence joins TRBV27 and TRBJ2-7; 11 positions agree with TRBD2. CDR1 is MNHEY and CDR2 is SMNVEV in the germline V gene (reference sequence). V shed 1 base and J 6 bases; nucleotides not matched to a gene: 5. This CDR3 is 15 amino acids long. The chain's CDR3 is CASSLLTSGRSEQYF. CDR3 nucleotides: TGTGCCAGCAGTTTATTAACTAGCGGGAGATCCGAGCAGTACTTC.

This chain joins TRBV10-3 and TRBJ1-2; 9 bases map to TRBD1. The CDR3 extends over 15 amino acids. Trimming took 6 bases from V and 3 from J; bases not matched to a gene: 8. Germline V gene data show CDR1 as ENHRY and CDR2 as SYGVKD. In DNA, the CDR3 is TGTGCCATCAGGCCACGGACAGGGGATTACTATGGCTACACCTTC. Protein sequence: CAIRPRTGDYYGYTF.

Only a few counts were recorded for this clone. The V call is TRBV7-9, the J call TRBJ2-1; 8 bases map to TRBD2. The CDR3 has 15 amino acids. V lost 5 bases and J lost 8; bases outside the gene matches: 11. Germline values: CDR1 SEHNR, CDR2 FQNEAQ (reference sequence). The CDR3 DNA follows: TGTGCCAGCAGCCGCCTAAGAAGCGGGAGACATGAGCAGTTCTTC. Protein product: CASSRLRSGRHEQFF.

As to this clone: Given the absence of the conserved phenylalanine or tryptophan at the CDR3 end, a read error is likely. The DNA is omitted, as the CDR3 cannot be located on it reliably, and the CDR3 follows TCRdb's listing. The V call is TRBV30, the J call TRBJ1-1; the table's D call, TRBD1, was not checked against the DNA. In germline, CDR1 is GTSNPN, CDR2 SVGIG (reference sequence). From its first to its last residue, the CDR3 has 9 amino acids. CDR3 amino acids: CAWRRRQGN.

This chain links TRBV11-2 with TRBJ2-1; D unresolved. The germline V gene encodes CDR1 SGHAT and CDR2 FQNNGV. This CDR3 has 16 residues. The germline V and J ends were trimmed by 2 bases and 1 base, with 12 bases remaining between them. The chain's CDR3 is CASSLRLSFSYNEQFF. CDR3 DNA: TGTGCCAGCAGCTTAAGACTCTCTTTTTCCTACAATGAGCAGTTCTTC.